The source of this TCR beta chain is a study of shared clonotypes between healthy human individuals. Study outcomes and limitations: Several donors held around 5% of naive CD4 clonotypes in common. Owing to a small donor count, the genetic and exposure-history diversity represented was limited. Clonotypes shared by all four donors outscored non-shared clonotypes in generation probability.

Using immunoSEQ multiplex PCR, the repertoire was profiled, and TCRdb retains in-frame clones only, with some absent. The sample includes about 820,000 clones, 85% to 95% seen only once; the top ten take nearly 25%. Naive CD8 isolation took CD45RO-negative cells positively selected for CCR7 and excluded terminally differentiated effector memory CD45RA+ cells. The CDR3 spans 19 residues. Germline assignment: CDR1 SGDLS and CDR2 YYNGEE. V shed 3 bases, J shed 4 bases, and the junction held 12 bases outside the gene matches. On this clone: Its antigen is as yet unknown.

This receptor was taken from a man in his thirties or forties in good health. The chain has TRBV9 and TRBJ2-1, with 14 nucleotides matching TRBD2. Material: naive CD8+ T cells sorted from blood. The CDR3 nucleotides are TGTGCCAGCAGCGGAATCCGAGGGGGACTAGCGGGAGTGTACAATGAGCAGTTCTTC. The encoded protein is CASSGIRGGLAGVYNEQFF.